The rows below give T cell receptor beta chains drawn from one sample of a study of identical twins. TCRdb re-derived calls from the 5' RACE reads in MiXCR, one entry per CDR3 protein. This table holds approximately 490,000 distinct CDR3 sequences, 20% to 25% found once. These data were likewise used in another study, on yellow fever vaccine responses in identical twins.

The sample taken for sequencing was CD4+ T cells sorted from blood. The receptors were gathered from a woman between 18 and 29 years old in good health. The CDR3 runs from the conserved cysteine through the conserved F or W. D genes are given only for firm matches. Clone size is stated in some rows and not others, as once, few, many or a class when expanded.

d_call j_call clone_size v_call cdr3_aa cdr3_nt
NA TRBJ2-1 few TRBV5-1 CASSLAGINYNEQFF TGCGCCAGCAGCTTGGCCGGGATAAACTACAATGAGCAGTTCTTC
TRBD1 TRBJ1-5 NA TRBV28 CASRLTGQGGQPQHF TGTGCCAGCAGGCTAACGGGACAGGGAGGACAGCCCCAGCATTTT
TRBD2 TRBJ2-7 few TRBV2 CASSTGLAGGTEQYF TGTGCCAGCAGTACAGGACTAGCGGGAGGCACAGAGCAGTACTTC
TRBD2 TRBJ2-1 few TRBV3-1 CASSQGGLAGGPGNEQFF TGTGCCAGCAGCCAAGGGGGACTAGCGGGGGGCCCGGGCAATGAGCAGTTCTTC
TRBD1 TRBJ2-5 NA TRBV7-9 CAIGTGRLETQYF TGTGCCATCGGGACAGGGAGGTTGGAGACCCAGTACTTC
NA TRBJ2-7 few TRBV2 CASSQGGLYEQYF TGTGCCAGCAGTCAGGGTGGTCTTTACGAGCAGTACTTC
NA TRBJ2-7 NA TRBV4-1 CASSKSSDPSSYEQYF TGCGCCAGCAGCAAATCTAGCGACCCGAGCTCCTACGAGCAGTACTTC
NA TRBJ1-1 few TRBV7-9 CAASQGFSIRTEAFF TGTGCAGCATCCCAGGGTTTCTCAATTAGGACTGAAGCTTTCTTT
NA TRBJ1-2 few TRBV4-1 CASSQDILAKGGYTF TGCGCCAGCAGCCAAGATATATTGGCGAAGGGTGGCTACACCTTC
TRBD2 TRBJ2-2 NA TRBV4-1 CASSQGGLATGELFF TGCGCCAGCAGCCAAGGGGGACTAGCCACCGGGGAGCTGTTTTTT
TRBD2 TRBJ2-5 few TRBV4-2 CASSQDPLAGVEETQYF TGTGCCAGCAGCCAAGATCCACTAGCGGGGGTTGAGGAGACCCAGTACTTC
TRBD2 TRBJ2-7 few TRBV10-3 CAISDSGGYEQYF TGTGCCATCAGTGATTCGGGGGGTTACGAGCAGTACTTC
NA TRBJ2-7 NA TRBV5-1 CASSSSLGAAYEQYF TGCGCCAGCAGCTCATCCCTCGGAGCCGCCTACGAGCAGTACTTC
TRBD1 TRBJ1-2 few TRBV29-1 CSANRGPMYGYTF TGCAGCGCCAACAGGGGGCCCATGTATGGCTACACCTTC
TRBD1 TRBJ1-2 NA TRBV24-1 CATSDWSGGAYGYTF TGTGCCACCAGTGATTGGTCAGGGGGCGCCTATGGCTACACCTTC